The present entry profiles one TCR beta chain with its context. Its antigen is unknown. No quality values exist for individual bases; no much larger clone is one base distant. The sample is drawn from a study of blood T cell repertoires in COVID-19 (dated by TCRdb to 2020 to 2021). In the study overall: Samples from collaborators originated in the United States, Italy and Spain and spanned both the acute and convalescent phases of COVID-19. The material from the prospective study consisted of cDNA or gDNA derived from T cells, B-cell-depleted T cells, or PBMCs. The samples were drawn from two sources: the first 160 participants of the ongoing ImmuneRACE study, and 1,200 or so subjects contributed by 6 global collaborators. Where available, HLA class I and class II types were taken from metadata supplied by the sample provider and were not determined by assay-based typing. The repertoires were made available in a free public database intended to serve as a resource for research on the immune response to SARS-CoV-2. Subjects who had been exposed to COVID-19, were actively infected with it, or had recovered from it provided the deeply sampled blood TCRbeta repertoires that made up the dataset. Nearly every sample came with metadata listing a de-identified subject ID, COVID-19 status, age in years and sex. The study at large found these results: How much clinical and demographic metadata was included differed by source and by participant, and the metadata was provided uncurated.

In Seattle, one collaborating source enrolled patients while the infection was active and tracked those patients longitudinally over the course of disease. Whole blood was collected in K2EDTA tubes by collaborating institutions according to the institutions' own protocols. For TCRbeta analysis, collaborators shipped samples in one of three forms: frozen whole blood, isolated PBMCs, or DNA extracted from either of those sample types. CDR1 and CDR2 (SEHNR, FQNEAQ) derive from the germline V gene (reference sequence). The CDR3 spans 15 residues, from the cysteine through the phenylalanine. CDR3 DNA only is kept here, 45 bases in frame from base 1. Germline trimming: 5 bases from V, 12 bases from J; junction bases outside gene matches: 12. The immunoSEQ Assay, a bias-controlled multiplex PCR, was used to amplify TCRbeta CDR3 regions from genomic DNA. In the paper's pipeline: The number of nucleated cells in each sample was estimated from the amplification of reference gene primers within the assay. Sequence reads were collapsed and filtered to measure the absolute abundance of every unique TCRbeta CDR3 rearrangement. For each sample, productive Simpson clonality was calculated as the square root of Simpson's diversity index across productive rearrangements. Not all clones reach the TCRdb copy of this immuneACCESS table, which keeps in-frame sequences only. Checked studies attribute under half of the gap to unresolved V genes and leave the rest unexplained. V, J and clone size are taken as reported in that table, and D and trimming were inferred from the DNA itself. The sample profile shows 70,000 to 95,000 clones; about 89% of them were found once. The ten most abundant clones make up 2.5% to 3% of the sample.

The chain is made from TRBV7-9 and TRBJ2-1; 11 central bases correspond to TRBD2. This receptor was obtained from a man aged 45-60 years with COVID-19, enrolled during active disease. Sequencing was carried out using peripheral blood. The nucleotides read TGTGCCAGCAGCCGTACTAGCGGGAGCTACTCAGGGCAGTTCTTC. Translated, this gives CASSRTSGSYSGQFF.